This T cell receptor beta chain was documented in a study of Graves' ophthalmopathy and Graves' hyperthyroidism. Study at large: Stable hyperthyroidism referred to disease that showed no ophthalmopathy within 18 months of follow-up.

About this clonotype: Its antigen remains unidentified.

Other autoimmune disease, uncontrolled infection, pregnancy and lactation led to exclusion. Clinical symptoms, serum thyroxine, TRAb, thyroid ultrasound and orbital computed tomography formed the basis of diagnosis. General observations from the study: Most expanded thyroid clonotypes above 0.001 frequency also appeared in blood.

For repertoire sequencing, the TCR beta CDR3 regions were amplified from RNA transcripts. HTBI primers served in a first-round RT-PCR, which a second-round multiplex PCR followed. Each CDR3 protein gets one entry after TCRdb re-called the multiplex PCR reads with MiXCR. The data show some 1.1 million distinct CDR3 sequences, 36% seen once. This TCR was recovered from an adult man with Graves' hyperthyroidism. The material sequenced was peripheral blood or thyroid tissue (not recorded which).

CDR3 loop: CASKASGREQYF. In DNA, the CDR3 is TGTGCCAGCAAAGCTAGCGGGAGGGAGCAGTACTTC. The rearrangement uses TRBV2 and TRBJ2-7, with 11 bases matching TRBD2. The CDR3 is 12 residues long. In germline, CDR1 is SNHLY, CDR2 FYNNEI. J lost 7 bases, V lost 7 bases, and 3 bases had no gene match.